This TCR beta chain was identified during a study of cytomegalovirus exposure and HLA in healthy donors. Primers included in the PCR were 60 Vbeta and 13 Jbeta primers. This table comes from immunoSEQ multiplex PCR, and its TCRdb copy is limited to in-frame clones, with some not included. This table has 150,000 to 200,000 clones, 65% to 80% appearing once. V lost 5 bases and J lost 2, with 10 bases in between. Looked up from germline, CDR1 is SEHNR and CDR2 is FQNEAQ (reference sequence). The length of the CDR3 is 13 residues. Concerning this clone: What it binds is unknown.

Study-level results: More than 150 TCR beta chains were listed as cytomegalovirus-associated. Being productive about 90% or about 30% of the time was typical of most TCR beta V segments in an earlier analysis.

The chain has TRBV7-9 and TRBJ2-7; no clear D. Source material: PBMCs. This TCR came from a male donor in good health and CMV-seronegative. The CDR3 region is CASSHTETYEQYF. The CDR3 bases are TGTGCCAGCAGCCATACAGAGACCTACGAGCAGTACTTC.